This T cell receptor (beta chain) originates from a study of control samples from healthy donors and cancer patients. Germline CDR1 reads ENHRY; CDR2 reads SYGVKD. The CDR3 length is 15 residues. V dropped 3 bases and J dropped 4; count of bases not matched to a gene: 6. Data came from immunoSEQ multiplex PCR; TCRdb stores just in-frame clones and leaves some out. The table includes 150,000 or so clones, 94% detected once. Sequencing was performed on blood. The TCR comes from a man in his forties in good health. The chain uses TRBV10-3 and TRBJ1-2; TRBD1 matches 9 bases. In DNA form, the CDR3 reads TGTGCCATCAGTGATCCGACAGGGGGTCCCTATGGCTACACCTTC. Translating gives CAISDPTGGPYGYTF.